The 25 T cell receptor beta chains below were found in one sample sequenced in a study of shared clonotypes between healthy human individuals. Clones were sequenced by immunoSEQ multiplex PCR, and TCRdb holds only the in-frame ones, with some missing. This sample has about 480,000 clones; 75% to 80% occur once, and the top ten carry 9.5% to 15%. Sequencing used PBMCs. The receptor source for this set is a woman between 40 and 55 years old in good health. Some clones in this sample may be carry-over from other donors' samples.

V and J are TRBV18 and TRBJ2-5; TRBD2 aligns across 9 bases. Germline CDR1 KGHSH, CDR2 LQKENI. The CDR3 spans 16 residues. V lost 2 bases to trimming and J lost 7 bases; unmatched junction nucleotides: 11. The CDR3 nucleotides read TGTGCCAGCTCACCATGGTTAGCGGGAGAATCTGGGACCCAGTACTTC. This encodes CASSPWLAGESGTQYF.

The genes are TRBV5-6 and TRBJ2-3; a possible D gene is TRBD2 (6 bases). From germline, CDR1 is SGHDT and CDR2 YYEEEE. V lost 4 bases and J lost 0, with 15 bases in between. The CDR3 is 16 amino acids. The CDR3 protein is CASSRGSGGSTDTQYF. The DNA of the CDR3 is TGTGCCAGCAGCCGTGGCTCCGGGGGTAGCACAGATACGCAGTATTTT.

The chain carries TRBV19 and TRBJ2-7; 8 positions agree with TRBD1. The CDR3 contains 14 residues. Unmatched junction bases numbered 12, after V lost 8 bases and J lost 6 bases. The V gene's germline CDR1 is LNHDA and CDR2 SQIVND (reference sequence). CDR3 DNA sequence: TGTGCCAGTTCCATCGGGACAGGACCTTTCGAGCAGTACTTC. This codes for CASSIGTGPFEQYF.

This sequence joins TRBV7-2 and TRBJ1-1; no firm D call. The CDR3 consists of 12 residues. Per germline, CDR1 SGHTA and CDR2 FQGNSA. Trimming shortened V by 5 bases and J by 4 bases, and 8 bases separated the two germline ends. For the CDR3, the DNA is TGTGCCAGCAGCCTCGGGAGCACTGAAGCTTTCTTT. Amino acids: CASSLGSTEAFF.

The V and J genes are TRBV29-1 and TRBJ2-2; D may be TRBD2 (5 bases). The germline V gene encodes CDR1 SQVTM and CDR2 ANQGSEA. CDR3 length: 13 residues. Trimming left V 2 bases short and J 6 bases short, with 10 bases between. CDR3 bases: TGCAGCGTTGAAACAACTAGAGCCGGGGAGCTGTTTTTT. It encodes CSVETTRAGELFF.

The CDR3 loop reads CASSSNWGLEQYF. CDR3 sequence (DNA): TGTGCCAGCAGCAGCAATTGGGGGCTTGAGCAGTACTTC. The J gene is TRBJ2-7, the V gene TRBV7-2; a possible D gene is TRBD1 (6 bases). V gave up 5 bases and J gave up 7 bases, with 15 bases separating them. CDR3 size: 13 residues. Looked up from germline, CDR1 is SGHTA and CDR2 is FQGNSA.

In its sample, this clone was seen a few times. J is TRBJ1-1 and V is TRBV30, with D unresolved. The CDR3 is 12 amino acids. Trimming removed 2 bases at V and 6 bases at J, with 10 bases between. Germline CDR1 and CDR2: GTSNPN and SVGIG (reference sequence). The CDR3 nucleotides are TGTGCCTGGAGTTGGGTGGCTGCTGAAGCTTTCTTT. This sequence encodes CAWSWVAAEAFF.

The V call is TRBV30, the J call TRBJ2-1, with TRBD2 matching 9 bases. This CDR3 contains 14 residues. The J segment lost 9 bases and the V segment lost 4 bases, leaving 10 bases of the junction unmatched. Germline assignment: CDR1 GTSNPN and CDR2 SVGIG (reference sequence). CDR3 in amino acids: CAWTSGGFRSEQFF. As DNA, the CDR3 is TGTGCCTGGACCAGCGGGGGGTTCCGATCTGAGCAGTTCTTC.

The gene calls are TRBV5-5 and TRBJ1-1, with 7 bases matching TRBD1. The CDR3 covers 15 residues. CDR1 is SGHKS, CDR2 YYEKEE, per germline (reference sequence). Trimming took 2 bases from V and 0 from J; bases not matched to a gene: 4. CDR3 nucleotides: TGTGCCAGCAGCTTAGGGGGACAGCTGAACACTGAAGCTTTCTTT. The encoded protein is CASSLGGQLNTEAFF.

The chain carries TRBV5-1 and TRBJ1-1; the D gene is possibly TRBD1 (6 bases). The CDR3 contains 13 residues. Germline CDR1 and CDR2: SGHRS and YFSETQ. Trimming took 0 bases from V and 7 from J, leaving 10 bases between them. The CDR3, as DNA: TGCGCCAGCAGCTTGGCACAGGGTGTTGAAGCTTTCTTT. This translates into CASSLAQGVEAFF.

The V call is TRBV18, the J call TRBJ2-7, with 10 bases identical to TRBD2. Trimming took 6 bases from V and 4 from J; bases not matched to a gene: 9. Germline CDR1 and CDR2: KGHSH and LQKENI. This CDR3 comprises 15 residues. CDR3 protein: CASSRAGGGNYEQYF. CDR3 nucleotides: TGTGCCAGCTCCCGAGCGGGAGGGGGGAATTACGAGCAGTACTTC.

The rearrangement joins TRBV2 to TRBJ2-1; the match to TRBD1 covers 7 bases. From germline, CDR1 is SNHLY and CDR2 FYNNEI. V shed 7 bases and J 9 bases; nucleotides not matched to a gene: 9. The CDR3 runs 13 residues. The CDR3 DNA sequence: TGTGCCAGCACCCGAGGACAGGCCAGTGAGCAGTTCTTC. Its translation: CASTRGQASEQFF.

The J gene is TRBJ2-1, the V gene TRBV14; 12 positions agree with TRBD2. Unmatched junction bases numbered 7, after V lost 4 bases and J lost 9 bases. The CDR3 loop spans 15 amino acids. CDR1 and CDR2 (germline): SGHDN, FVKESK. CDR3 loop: CASSPRLAGDLEQFF. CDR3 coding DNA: TGTGCCAGCAGCCCCCGACTAGCGGGAGATCTTGAGCAGTTCTTC.

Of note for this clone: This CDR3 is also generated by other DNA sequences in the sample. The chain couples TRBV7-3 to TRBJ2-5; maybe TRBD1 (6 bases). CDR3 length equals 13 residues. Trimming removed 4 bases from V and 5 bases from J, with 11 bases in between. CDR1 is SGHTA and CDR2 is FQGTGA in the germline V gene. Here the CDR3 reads CASSSGVGETQYF. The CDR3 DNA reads TGTGCCAGCAGCTCAGGGGTCGGGGAGACCCAGTACTTC. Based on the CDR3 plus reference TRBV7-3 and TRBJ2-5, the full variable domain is GAGVSQTPSNKVTEKGKYVELRCDPISGHTALYWYRQSLGQGPEFLIYFQGTGAADDSGLPNDRFFAVRPEGSVSTLKIQRTERGDSAVYLCASSSGVGETQYFGPGTRLLVL.

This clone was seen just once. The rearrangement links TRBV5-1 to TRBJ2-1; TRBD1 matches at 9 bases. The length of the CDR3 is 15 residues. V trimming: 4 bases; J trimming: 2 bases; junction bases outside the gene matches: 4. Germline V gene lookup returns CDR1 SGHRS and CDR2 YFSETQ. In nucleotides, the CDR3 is TGCGCCAGCAGCCTCGGACAGGGGACCTACAATGAGCAGTTCTTC. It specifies CASSLGQGTYNEQFF.

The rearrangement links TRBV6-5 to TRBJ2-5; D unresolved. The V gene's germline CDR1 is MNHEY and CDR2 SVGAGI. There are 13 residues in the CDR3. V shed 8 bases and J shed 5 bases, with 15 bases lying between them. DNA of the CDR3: TGTGCCAGCGGCGGATCCCACGGGGAGACCCAGTACTTC. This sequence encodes CASGGSHGETQYF.

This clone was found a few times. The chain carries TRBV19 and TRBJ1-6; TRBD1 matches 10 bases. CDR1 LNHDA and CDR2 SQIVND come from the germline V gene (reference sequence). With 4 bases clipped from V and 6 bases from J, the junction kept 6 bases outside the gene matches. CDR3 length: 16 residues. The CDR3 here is CASSRGTGATNSPLHF. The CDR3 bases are TGTGCCAGTAGTAGAGGGACAGGGGCGACTAATTCACCCCTCCACTTT.

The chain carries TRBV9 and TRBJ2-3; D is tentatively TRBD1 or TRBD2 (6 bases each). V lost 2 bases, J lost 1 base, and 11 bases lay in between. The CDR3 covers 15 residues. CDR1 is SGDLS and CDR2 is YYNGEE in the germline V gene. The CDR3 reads CASSVAGQGTDTQYF. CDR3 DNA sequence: TGTGCCAGCAGCGTTGCGGGACAAGGCACAGATACGCAGTATTTT.

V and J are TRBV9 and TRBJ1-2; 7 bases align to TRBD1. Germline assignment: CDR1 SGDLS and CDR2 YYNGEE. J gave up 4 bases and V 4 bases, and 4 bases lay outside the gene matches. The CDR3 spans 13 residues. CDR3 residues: CASSTGDSYGYTF. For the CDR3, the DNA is TGTGCCAGCAGCACAGGGGACAGCTATGGCTACACCTTC. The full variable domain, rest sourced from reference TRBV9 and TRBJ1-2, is DSGVTQTPKHLITATGQRVTLRCSPRSGDLSVYWYQQSLDQGLQFLIQYYNGEERAKGNILERFSAQQFPDLHSELNLSSLELGDSALYFCASSTGDSYGYTFGSGTRLTVV.

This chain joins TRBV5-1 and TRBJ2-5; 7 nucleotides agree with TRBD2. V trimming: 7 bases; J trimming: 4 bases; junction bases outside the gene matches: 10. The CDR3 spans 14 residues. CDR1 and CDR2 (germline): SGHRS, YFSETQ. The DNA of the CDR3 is TGCGCCAGCTCCAATGGGAGGGCCTTAGAGACCCAGTACTTC. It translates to CASSNGRALETQYF.

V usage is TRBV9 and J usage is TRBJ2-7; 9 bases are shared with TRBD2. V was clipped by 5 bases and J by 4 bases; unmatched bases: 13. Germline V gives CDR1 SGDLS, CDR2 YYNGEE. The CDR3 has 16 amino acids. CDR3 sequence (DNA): TGTGCCAGCAGTTTGACGGGGACTAGCAGAAGTTACGAGCAGTACTTC. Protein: CASSLTGTSRSYEQYF. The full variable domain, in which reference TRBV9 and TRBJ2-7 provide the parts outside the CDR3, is DSGVTQTPKHLITATGQRVTLRCSPRSGDLSVYWYQQSLDQGLQFLIQYYNGEERAKGNILERFSAQQFPDLHSELNLSSLELGDSALYFCASSLTGTSRSYEQYFGPGTRLTVT.

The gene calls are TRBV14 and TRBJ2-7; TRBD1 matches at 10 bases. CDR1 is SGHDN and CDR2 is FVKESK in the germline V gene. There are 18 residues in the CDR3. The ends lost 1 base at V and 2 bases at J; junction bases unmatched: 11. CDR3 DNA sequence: TGTGCCAGCAGCCAAGGCCTTATGGGGACAGGGGAGCCCTACGAGCAGTACTTC. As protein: CASSQGLMGTGEPYEQYF.

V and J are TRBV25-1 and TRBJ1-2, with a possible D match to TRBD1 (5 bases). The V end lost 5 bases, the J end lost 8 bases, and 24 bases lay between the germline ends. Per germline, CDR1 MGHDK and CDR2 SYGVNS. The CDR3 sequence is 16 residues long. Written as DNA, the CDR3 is TGTGCCAGCAGTAGGGAGACAGACCCCAAACATGGCGGCTACACCTTC. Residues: CASSRETDPKHGGYTF.

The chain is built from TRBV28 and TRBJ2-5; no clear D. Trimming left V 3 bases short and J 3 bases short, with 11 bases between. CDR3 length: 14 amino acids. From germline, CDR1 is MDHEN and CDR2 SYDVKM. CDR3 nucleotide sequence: TGTGCCAGCAGTTTCGCGGCGATGAAAGAGACCCAGTACTTC. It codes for CASSFAAMKETQYF. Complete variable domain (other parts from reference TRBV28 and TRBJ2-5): DVKVTQSSRYLVKRTGEKVFLECVQDMDHENMFWYRQDPGLGLRLIYFSYDVKMKEKGDIPEGYSVSREKKERFSLILESASTNQTSMYLCASSFAAMKETQYFGPGTRLLVL.

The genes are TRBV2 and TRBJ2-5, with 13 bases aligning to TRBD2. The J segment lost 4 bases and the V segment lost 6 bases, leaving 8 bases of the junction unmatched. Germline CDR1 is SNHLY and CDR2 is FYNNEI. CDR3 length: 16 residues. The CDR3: CASSTGTSGILETQYF. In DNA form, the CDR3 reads TGTGCCAGCAGCACCGGGACTAGCGGGATCTTAGAGACCCAGTACTTC.